What follows describes a single T cell receptor (beta chain). This clonotype was detected only a few times. Its antigen specificity is not known. Base-call qualities are not available, and no considerably larger clone is one nucleotide away. This entry belongs to a study of human T cells and chemical hapten exposure (dated by TCRdb to 2020 to 2022). Regarding the study in general: For sensitization, 2% DPC in acetone was applied to a roughly 2 cm by roughly 2 cm area of upper inner arm skin. Throughout the study period of roughly 24 weeks, patients also received therapeutic DPC doses to the scalp every week. Patch testing on the upper back used Finn chambers containing 0.01% DPC, with scoring done after 6 days according to International Contact Dermatitis Research Group standards. The patient cohort, mostly female, included alopecia areata with under or over 50% scalp involvement, alopecia totalis and alopecia universalis. Libraries were pooled for sequencing, and per-sample TCR yields varied mainly because of small differences in library volumes within the pool. In alopecia patients, the study followed how the peripheral blood TCR repertoire changed in vivo over primary and secondary sensitization to diphenylcyclopropenone (DPC), a hapten. Blood samples were taken from patients before sensitization (week 0) and at 2, 6 and about 24 weeks after DPC sensitization. For TCR sequencing, blood came from 25 to 35 alopecia patients at anywhere from one to four time points (pre-sensitization, 2, 6 and 24 weeks).

Library construction relied on RACE. For sequencing, a NextSeq 500 was employed. Library preparation attached unique molecular identifiers to individual cDNA molecules for quantitative, reproducible TCR counting. Each blood RNA sample was used to sequence both TCR alpha and TCR beta chains. Per the original workflow: The median number of TCRs per sample was some 100,000, ranging from about 23,224 to 750,000. The Decombinator software suite was used to annotate the V, J and CDR3 of the TCR reads. For the PS versus PT1 abundance plots, all samples were subsampled to the same number of TCRs (28,000). Expanded TCRs were defined as absent before sensitization and observed at least eight times at the 2-week time point. TCRdb reprocessing: public reads trimmed at Q25 with fastp, clones called with MiXCR, in-frame beta chains kept. Rows are unified per CDR3 protein, each entry keeping the most common DNA and genes. Clone size and V and J calls follow TCRdb, not the original study. The sample has roughly 360,000 distinct CDR3 sequences on record, approximately 4.4% of them singletons. The ten largest make up approximately 2.1% of the sample.

CDR1 SGHTA and CDR2 FQGNSA are derived from the germline V gene. The CDR3 spans 14 residues, from the cysteine through the phenylalanine. Here the CDR3 DNA is all that survives: 42 bases in frame from base 1. Deletion took 5 bases off V and 5 bases off J, with a span of 16 bases between the germline ends. Paper-wide results and their limitations: DPC sensitization did not change how many TCRs were above 1 in 1000 frequency, and no evidence was found of alterations in global repertoire structure. After repeated subsampling, changes were observed in the strength of the expansion versus patch-test correlation and in the threshold at which the correlation became significant. Because all patients had alopecia, a presumed autoimmune disease, the immune response of the patients might differ from that of healthy individuals. Patch test score correlated positively with the number of PT1 expanded TCRs, reaching significance at thresholds 8, 16 and 32 but not at 4. Compared with pre-sensitization or healthy control sets, expanded TCRs formed significantly more large CDR3 similarity clusters, which is consistent with antigen-driven responses.

This specimen's time point label, per the study, means: patch test 1, 2 weeks after DPC sensitization. In the paper's terms, the treatment or condition label means: therapeutic diphenylcyclopropenone sensitization with weekly scalp DPC. At each patch-test visit, blood was drawn before the patch test was applied. Eligible patients were aged 18 to 70, diagnosed with alopecia, deemed suitable for DPC therapy, and excluded if pregnant. Unfractionated whole blood was collected in Tempus Blood RNA tubes, and total RNA was extracted from that blood. This receptor was identified in a woman aged 45-60 years with alopecia areata. Some clones in this sample may be carry-over from other donors' samples. Here the chain combines TRBV7-2 and TRBJ2-7; the D gene assignment is ambiguous. The sequencing here drew on whole blood, taken in connection with sensitization to the hapten diphenylcyclopropenone (DPC). CDR3 sequence: CASSLPGAWDEQYF. The DNA reads TGTGCCAGCAGCCTACCCGGCGCGTGGGACGAGCAGTACTTC.